This TCR beta chain was captured by sequencing in a study of early T cells in non-severe SARS-CoV-2 infection. Whole-study context: Chains were not paired, and sequencing was done on bulk RNA from unsorted whole blood.

A note on this clonotype: Its specificity is unknown.

Study findings and constraints: Matches to VDJdb favored anti-spike CD8 responses and missed private and CD4 specificities.

Molecules of cDNA were individually given unique molecular identifiers that were attached to them. TCRdb independently ran MiXCR on the 5' RACE reads; one entry per CDR3 protein. The data hold around 21,000 distinct CDR3 sequences, with roughly 5.6% observed a single time. There are 10 residues in the CDR3. The V end was cut by 4 bases, the J end by 5 bases, with 0 bases between. The V gene's germline CDR1 is LNHDA and CDR2 SQIVND (reference sequence). This receptor was taken from an adult who was a healthcare worker with PCR-confirmed SARS-CoV-2 infection or an uninfected control (not recorded which). The chain has TRBV19 and TRBJ2-1, with D unclear. The source was whole blood, collected at baseline. CDR3 region: CASSNNEQFF. The DNA of the CDR3 is TGTGCCAGTAGTAACAATGAGCAGTTCTTC.